This note documents a single TCR beta chain sequence. This clonotype was seen only a few times. The target of this receptor is not known. It has no much larger one-base neighbor in the sample; base qualities were not kept. This sample stems from a study of post-analysis software for immune sequencing data (dated by TCRdb to about 2015). Some background on the complete study: Disease courses on record covered relapsing-remitting, secondary progressive and progressive-relapsing multiple sclerosis, though some patients had no subtype annotation. Patient repertoires were compared against some twelve previously published healthy control repertoires from donors aged 6 to 25 years. A subset of samples was prepared in parallel using single-end sample barcoding, then pooled and co-amplified after Illumina adapter ligation.

CDR1 and CDR2, per the germline V gene (reference sequence), are MNHNY and SVGAGI. The trim is 5 bases for V and 3 bases for J, with a gap of 13 bases between the germline ends. The CDR3, from cysteine to phenylalanine, totals 14 residues. Only the CDR3 portion is preserved as DNA: 42 bases, with reading frame beginning at the first base. The library relied on PCR. These reads were obtained on an Illumina HiSeq 2500. To reduce PCR and sequencing biases, unique molecular identifiers were built into the TCR beta cDNA libraries. Roughly 0.5 million cDNA molecules were obtained per 1 to 10 million input T cells, so each molecule approximated one T cell. The same protocol used for the earlier healthy control dataset was applied to prepare and sequence the patient libraries. Samples belonging to the same batch were prepared together, multiplexed and sequenced on a shared HiSeq lane. The study's processing was this. Raw barcoded reads were processed with MIGEC, and single-read molecular identifier groups were discarded before consensus assembly and CDR3 extraction. Clonotype tables were post-analysed with VDJtools, normalizing diversity by down-sampling all datasets to the smallest sample size. In repertoire overlap clustering, CDR3 amino acid sequences, but not nucleotide sequences, were matched to correct batch-related cross-sample contamination. TCRdb reprocessing: public reads trimmed at Q25 with fastp, clones called with MiXCR, in-frame beta chains kept. Every distinct CDR3 protein forms one entry, paired with its most common genes and DNA. The V and J calls were determined by TCRdb, not by the authors. Recorded for this sample are about 200,000 distinct CDR3 sequences; over 25% of them occurred a single time. Together, the top ten hold roughly 3.4% of the sample.

The full study reports these points: The control group was slightly older than the multiple sclerosis patient group. Significantly lower normalized Chao1 diversity was found in multiple sclerosis patients than in controls, suggesting substantial peripheral T-cell clonal expansion. Direct clustering with F measure revealed strong co-clustering of samples prepared in the same batch, which led to a batch-effect correction. Significantly higher frequencies in patients than in controls were found for several TRBV segments, including TRBV5-6, TRBV5-1 and TRBV20-1.

To demonstrate the VDJtools post-analysis software, TCR beta repertoires were profiled from the peripheral blood of more than 10 young patients with multiple sclerosis. The patients with multiple sclerosis were children and adolescents between about 6 and 17 years of age. The sequencing sample was made of blood. The sequence derives from a girl between 2 and 17 years old with multiple sclerosis. The rearrangement combines TRBV6-6 with TRBJ1-1; the D gene cannot be resolved reliably. The DNA reads TGTGCCAGCAGTAAACAGTTAGATTACACTGAAGCTTTCTTT. Its translation reads: CASSKQLDYTEAFF.